This is a list of T cell receptor beta chains from one sample in a study of cytomegalovirus exposure and HLA in healthy donors. Repertoires were generated with immunoSEQ multiplex PCR, while TCRdb's copy carries only in-frame clones and drops some. This table holds 200,000 or so clones, approximately 80% found once. Sequencing was performed on PBMCs. All receptors derive from a man younger than 35 in good health and CMV-seropositive. Both conserved end residues are part of each CDR3. Fields, in order: D gene, J gene, V gene, CDR3 length, CDR3 protein. D genes are given only for firm matches.

>.|TRBJ2-4|TRBV7-8|15
CASSPGYGAKNIQYF
>TRBD1|TRBJ2-5|TRBV6-1|15
CASRGTDSYQETQYF
>.|TRBJ1-3|TRBV4-3|14
CASSQETAGNTIYF
>.|TRBJ1-1|TRBV19|14
CASSIQQGNTEAFF
>.|TRBJ2-7|TRBV7-8|14
CASSLGGSSHEQYF
>.|TRBJ2-5|TRBV9|15
CASSGPLAYQETQYF
>TRBD1|TRBJ1-2|TRBV19|14
CASSQAGGADGYTF
>TRBD1|TRBJ1-2|TRBV19|14
CASSTRQGIYGYTF
>TRBD1|TRBJ1-4|TRBV2|15
CASSFDRGLGEKLFF
>TRBD2|TRBJ2-3|TRBV30|17
CAWSVPATSGHTDTQYF
>.|TRBJ1-2|TRBV5-1|15
CASSSMAGGNYGYTF
>.|TRBJ2-5|TRBV30|15
CAWAGGSSSLETQYF
>.|TRBJ2-7|TRBV11-1|15
CASSPGGGSVDEQYF